This T cell receptor (beta chain) was sequenced during a study of radiation and T cells in renal cell carcinoma. The CDR3 runs to 15 residues. V was clipped by 5 bases and J by 0 bases, with 14 bases between them. Looked up from germline, CDR1 is LNHNV and CDR2 is YYDKDF (reference sequence). Data came from immunoSEQ multiplex PCR; TCRdb stores just in-frame clones and leaves some out. Altogether about 49,000 clones are present, approximately 80% being singletons, with the ten largest covering roughly 33%. The time point was: baseline pretreatment blood. Treatment specified: 15 Gy SBRT to primary tumor, nephrectomy 4 weeks later. Serial blood draws occurred at baseline and 2 and 4 weeks post-SBRT.

The origin of this receptor is a woman aged 70-85 years with renal cell carcinoma. The sequencing used blood, collected from a patient whose treatment included radiotherapy and nephrectomy. V is TRBV15 and J is TRBJ2-7, with D uncertain. The CDR3 DNA follows: TGTGCCACCAGCCGCGGTGGTTGGTCCTCCTACGAGCAGTACTTC. It yields the protein CATSRGGWSSYEQYF.